These T cell receptor beta chains were read from a single sample in a study of T-cell memory formation after mild COVID-19. TCRdb itself ran the 5' RACE reads through MiXCR, one entry per CDR3 protein. This sample yields about 350,000 distinct CDR3 sequences, of which approximately 13% are seen a single time; 22% belongs to the top ten. The sequencing sample was made of PBMCs or a T cell subset sorted from them (not recorded which). These receptors were taken from a man between 18 and 29 years old who had mild COVID-19 (a few samples of this study predate the infection). Cell type and time point are not known. CDR3s include the opening cysteine and the closing phenylalanine or tryptophan. Fields, in order: clone size, V gene, J gene, D gene, CDR3 length, CDR3 DNA, CDR3 protein. The D gene is left open where the match is weak. Only some rows state a clone size, as once, few, many or a class for expanded clones.

size: NA; V: TRBV29-1; J: TRBJ2-1; D: NA; length: 14; DNA: TGCAGCGTTCACAGGGTTCTCTCCTACAATGAGCAGTTCTTC; CDR3: CSVHRVLSYNEQFF
size: NA; V: TRBV7-9; J: TRBJ1-1; D: NA; length: 14; DNA: TGTGCCAGCAGCTTAGTTCAGGGTTGGGCTGAAGCTTTCTTT; CDR3: CASSLVQGWAEAFF
size: many; V: TRBV12-3/TRBV12-4; J: TRBJ1-2; D: TRBD1; length: 15; DNA: TGTGCCAGCAGTTTACAGGGACAGGTTAGCTATGGCTACACCTTC; CDR3: CASSLQGQVSYGYTF
size: few; V: TRBV19; J: TRBJ2-5; D: NA; length: 14; DNA: TGTGCCAGTAGAACCGGGACGACCCAAGGGACCCAGTACTTC; CDR3: CASRTGTTQGTQYF
size: few; V: TRBV5-5; J: TRBJ2-3; D: NA; length: 16; DNA: TGTGCCAGCAGCCAGGCCCCTGGGGGAAACGCAGATACGCAGTATTTT; CDR3: CASSQAPGGNADTQYF
size: many; V: TRBV5-1; J: TRBJ1-2; D: NA; length: 15; DNA: TGCGCCAGCAGCTTGATGGGAGAGGGGATCTATGGCTACACCTTC; CDR3: CASSLMGEGIYGYTF
size: NA; V: TRBV13; J: TRBJ2-1; D: TRBD2; length: 14; DNA: TGTGCCAGCAGCGACATAGCGGGGGACAATGAGCAGTTCTTC; CDR3: CASSDIAGDNEQFF
size: few; V: TRBV20-1; J: TRBJ2-1; D: TRBD2; length: 15; DNA: TGCAGTCCCACTAGCGGGGGGCCCAATTACAATGAGCAGTTCTTC; CDR3: CSPTSGGPNYNEQFF
size: NA; V: TRBV7-2; J: TRBJ2-1; D: TRBD2; length: 16; DNA: TGTGCAAGCAGCTACCCGGCCAGCGGGGGGGCTCGTGAGCAGTTCTTC; CDR3: CASSYPASGGAREQFF
size: NA; V: TRBV24-1; J: TRBJ2-5; D: NA; length: 14; DNA: TGTGCCACCAGTGACGGTGGACAGTTGGAGACCCAGTACTTC; CDR3: CATSDGGQLETQYF
size: NA; V: TRBV20-1; J: TRBJ2-3; D: TRBD2; length: 14; DNA: TGCAGTGCTGCCAGCGGGGGCATCGCAGATACGCAGTATTTT; CDR3: CSAASGGIADTQYF
size: few; V: TRBV11-1; J: TRBJ2-1; D: NA; length: 14; DNA: TGTGCCAGCAGCCCAGAGCCCTACGACAATGAGCAGTTCTTC; CDR3: CASSPEPYDNEQFF
size: few; V: TRBV10-3; J: TRBJ1-6; D: NA; length: 14; DNA: TGTGCCATCAGTGTGGCCCTGACAGATTCACCCCTCCACTTT; CDR3: CAISVALTDSPLHF
size: NA; V: TRBV20-1; J: TRBJ2-2; D: TRBD1; length: 13; DNA: TGCAGTTCGTCGGGGACAGGGTCCGGGGAGCTGTTTTTT; CDR3: CSSSGTGSGELFF
size: NA; V: TRBV20-1; J: TRBJ2-7; D: NA; length: 14; DNA: TGCAGTGCTGCCCGACAGGGAGCGGGGTACGAGCAGTACTTC; CDR3: CSAARQGAGYEQYF
size: NA; V: TRBV14; J: TRBJ2-1; D: NA; length: 16; DNA: TGTGCCAGCAGCCAAGATGGGGCGGGCTTGGACAATGAGCAGTTCTTC; CDR3: CASSQDGAGLDNEQFF
size: few; V: TRBV12-3/TRBV12-4; J: TRBJ1-5; D: NA; length: 12; DNA: TGTGCCAGCACTTCTGAACCTCAGCCCCAGCATTTT; CDR3: CASTSEPQPQHF
size: NA; V: TRBV12-3/TRBV12-4; J: TRBJ2-3; D: NA; length: 14; DNA: TGTGCCAGCACCAACAGGGCAGGAACAGATACGCAGTATTTT; CDR3: CASTNRAGTDTQYF
size: many; V: TRBV10-3; J: TRBJ1-6; D: NA; length: 18; DNA: TGTGCCGCAACGGGAGGGGCAGGGAATAACGGCTATAATTCACCCCTCCACTTT; CDR3: CAATGGAGNNGYNSPLHF
size: few; V: TRBV5-1; J: TRBJ1-4; D: NA; length: 13; DNA: TGCGCCAGCAGCTCCATCCCCAATGAAAAACTGTTTTTT; CDR3: CASSSIPNEKLFF
size: NA; V: TRBV7-9; J: TRBJ1-2; D: NA; length: 15; DNA: TGTGCCAGCAGCATCCGGGGCTCTACTAACTATGGCTACACCTTC; CDR3: CASSIRGSTNYGYTF
size: NA; V: TRBV6-1; J: TRBJ2-7; D: NA; length: 15; DNA: TGTGCCAGCAGTCCCCGCGGGCCGGGAAGCTACGAGCAGTACTTC; CDR3: CASSPRGPGSYEQYF
size: many; V: TRBV18; J: TRBJ2-7; D: TRBD1; length: 14; DNA: TGTGCCAGCGTCCGCGGCCAGGGGGAAAACGAGCAGTACTTC; CDR3: CASVRGQGENEQYF